This T cell receptor (beta chain) was recorded in a study of blood T cells in healthy people across ages. Staff drew ten milliliters of peripheral blood from each donor. The CDR3 totals 12 residues. V gave up 3 bases and J gave up 4 bases, with 9 bases separating them. CDR1 GTSNPN and CDR2 SVGIG come from the germline V gene (reference sequence). This clonotype was counted a few times. Primers used in a second PCR of roughly 6 to 12 cycles were a sample-barcoded 5' primer and a J-beta primer mix. TCRdb reprocessed the 5' RACE reads via MiXCR and lists one record per CDR3 protein. The data contain 1.6 million or so distinct CDR3 sequences, 34% of them seen just once; the ten biggest clones take up around 10%.

The sample taken for sequencing was blood. The V call is TRBV30, the J call TRBJ2-5, with unresolved D. This TCR was sampled from a woman aged 25 to 45 in good health. The CDR3 spells CAWRSKGETQYF. For the CDR3, the DNA is TGTGCCTGGAGAAGCAAAGGAGAGACCCAGTACTTC.